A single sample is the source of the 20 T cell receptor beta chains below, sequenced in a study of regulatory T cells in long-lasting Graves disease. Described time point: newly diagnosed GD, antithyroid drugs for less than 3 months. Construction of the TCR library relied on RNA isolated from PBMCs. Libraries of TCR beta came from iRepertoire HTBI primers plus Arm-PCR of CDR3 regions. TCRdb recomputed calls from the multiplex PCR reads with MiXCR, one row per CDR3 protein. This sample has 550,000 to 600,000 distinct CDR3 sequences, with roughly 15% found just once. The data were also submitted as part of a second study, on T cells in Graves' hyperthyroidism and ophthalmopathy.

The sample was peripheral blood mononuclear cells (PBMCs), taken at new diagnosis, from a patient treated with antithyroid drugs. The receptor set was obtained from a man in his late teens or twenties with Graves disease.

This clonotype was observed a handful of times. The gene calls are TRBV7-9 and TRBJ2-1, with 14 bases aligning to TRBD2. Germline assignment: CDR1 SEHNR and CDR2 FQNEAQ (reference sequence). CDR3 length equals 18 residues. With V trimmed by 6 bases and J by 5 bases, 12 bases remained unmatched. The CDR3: CASRLMGLAGVVDNEQFF. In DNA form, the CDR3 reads TGTGCCAGCAGATTAATGGGACTAGCGGGAGTAGTCGACAATGAGCAGTTCTTC. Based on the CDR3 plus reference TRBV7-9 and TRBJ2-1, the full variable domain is DTGVSQNPRHKITKRGQNVTFRCDPISEHNRLYWYRQTLGQGPEFLTYFQNEAQLEKSRLLSDRFSAERPKGSFSTLEIQRTEQGDSAMYLCASRLMGLAGVVDNEQFFGPGTRLTVL.

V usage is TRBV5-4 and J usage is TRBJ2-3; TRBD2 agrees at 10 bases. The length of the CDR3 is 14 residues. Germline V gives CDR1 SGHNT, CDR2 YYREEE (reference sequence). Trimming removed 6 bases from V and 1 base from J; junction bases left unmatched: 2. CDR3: CASNGLAGTDTQYF. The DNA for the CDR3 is TGTGCCAGCAACGGACTAGCGGGCACAGATACGCAGTATTTT. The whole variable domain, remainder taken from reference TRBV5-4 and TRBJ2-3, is ETGVTQSPTHLIKTRGQQVTLRCSSQSGHNTVSWYQQALGQGPQFIFQYYREEENGRGNFPPRFSGLQFPNYSSELNVNALELDDSALYLCASNGLAGTDTQYFGPGTRLTVL.

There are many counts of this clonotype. CDR3 sequence: CASSLTGTIYEQYF. CDR3 coding DNA: TGTGCCAGCAGCTTGACAGGGACCATCTACGAGCAGTACTTC. This chain connects TRBV11-1 to TRBJ2-7, with 7 bases matching TRBD1. The length of the CDR3 is 14 residues. From germline, CDR1 is SGHAT and CDR2 FQDESV (reference sequence). Germline trimming cut 3 bases from V and 3 bases from J; bases unmatched to any gene: 5.

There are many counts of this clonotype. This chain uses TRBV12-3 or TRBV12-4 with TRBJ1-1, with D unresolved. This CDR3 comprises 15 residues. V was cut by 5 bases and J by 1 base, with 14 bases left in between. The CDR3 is CASSGERAANTEAFF. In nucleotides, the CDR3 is TGTGCCAGCAGTGGGGAAAGGGCCGCGAACACTGAAGCTTTCTTT.

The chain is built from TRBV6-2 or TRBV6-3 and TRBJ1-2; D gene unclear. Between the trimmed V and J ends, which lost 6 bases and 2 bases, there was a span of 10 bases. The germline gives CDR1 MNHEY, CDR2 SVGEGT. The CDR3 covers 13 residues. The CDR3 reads CASREDGNYGYTF. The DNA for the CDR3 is TGTGCCAGCAGGGAGGATGGGAACTATGGCTACACCTTC.

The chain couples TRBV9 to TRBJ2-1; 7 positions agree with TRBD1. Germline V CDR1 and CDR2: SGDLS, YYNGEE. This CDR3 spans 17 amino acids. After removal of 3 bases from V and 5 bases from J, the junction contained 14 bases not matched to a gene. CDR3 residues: CASSEEQGRRGNNEQFF. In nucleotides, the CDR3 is TGTGCCAGCAGCGAAGAACAGGGGAGACGTGGGAACAATGAGCAGTTCTTC.

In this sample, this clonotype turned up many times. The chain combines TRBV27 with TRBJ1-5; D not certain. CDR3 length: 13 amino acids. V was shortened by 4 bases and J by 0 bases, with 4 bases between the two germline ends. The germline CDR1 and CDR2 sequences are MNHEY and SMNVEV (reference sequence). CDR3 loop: CASSWYSNQPQHF. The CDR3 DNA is TGTGCCAGCAGTTGGTATAGCAATCAGCCCCAGCATTTT.

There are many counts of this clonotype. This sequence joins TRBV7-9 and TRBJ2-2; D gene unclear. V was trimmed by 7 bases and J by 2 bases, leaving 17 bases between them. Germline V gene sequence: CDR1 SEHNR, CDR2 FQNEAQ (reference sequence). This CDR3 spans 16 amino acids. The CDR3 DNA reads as TGTGCCAGCATGCTAGGCGGCACCCTAAACACCGGGGAGCTGTTTTTT. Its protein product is CASMLGGTLNTGELFF.

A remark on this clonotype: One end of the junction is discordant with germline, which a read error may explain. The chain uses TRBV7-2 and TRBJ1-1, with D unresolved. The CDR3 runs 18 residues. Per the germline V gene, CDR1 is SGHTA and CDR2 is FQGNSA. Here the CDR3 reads CASSFPGPDRPPNTETFF. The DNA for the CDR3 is TGTGCCAGCAGCTTCCCGGGCCCTGATAGACCTCCAAACACTGAAACTTTCTTT. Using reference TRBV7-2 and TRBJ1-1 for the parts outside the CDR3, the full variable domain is GAGVSQSPSNKVTEKGKDVELRCDPISGHTALYWYRQSLGQGLEFLIYFQGNSAPDKSGLPSDRFSAERTGGSVSTLTIQRTQQEDSAVYLCASSFPGPDRPPNTETFFGQGTRLTVV.

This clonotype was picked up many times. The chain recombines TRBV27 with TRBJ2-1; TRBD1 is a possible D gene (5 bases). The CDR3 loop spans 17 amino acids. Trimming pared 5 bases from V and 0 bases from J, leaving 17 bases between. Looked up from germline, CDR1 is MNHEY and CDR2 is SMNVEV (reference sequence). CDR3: CASSPLQAGSSYNEQFF. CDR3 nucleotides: TGTGCCAGCAGTCCCCTACAGGCTGGCAGCTCCTACAATGAGCAGTTCTTC.

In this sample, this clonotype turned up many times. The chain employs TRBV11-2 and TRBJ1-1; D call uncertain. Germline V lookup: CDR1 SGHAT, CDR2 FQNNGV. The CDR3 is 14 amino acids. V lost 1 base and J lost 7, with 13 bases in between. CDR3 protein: CASSLGSGWGEAFF. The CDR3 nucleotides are TGTGCCAGCAGCTTAGGGTCGGGATGGGGTGAAGCTTTCTTT.

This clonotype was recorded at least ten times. DNA of the CDR3: TGTGCCAGCAGCTCGACTAGCGGTTGGCAGCCCTACGAGCAGTACTTC. Translating gives CASSSTSGWQPYEQYF. This chain joins TRBV11-2 and TRBJ2-7; 9 nucleotides agree with TRBD2. The CDR3 length is 16 residues. Germline loops: CDR1 SGHAT, CDR2 FQNNGV. V dropped 4 bases and J dropped 2; count of bases not matched to a gene: 9.

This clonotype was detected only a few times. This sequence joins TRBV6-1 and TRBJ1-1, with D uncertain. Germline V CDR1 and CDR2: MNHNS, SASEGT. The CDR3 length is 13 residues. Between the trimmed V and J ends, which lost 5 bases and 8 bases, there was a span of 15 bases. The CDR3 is CASSTITQREAFF. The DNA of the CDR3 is TGTGCCAGCAGTACCATAACCCAACGGGAAGCTTTCTTT.

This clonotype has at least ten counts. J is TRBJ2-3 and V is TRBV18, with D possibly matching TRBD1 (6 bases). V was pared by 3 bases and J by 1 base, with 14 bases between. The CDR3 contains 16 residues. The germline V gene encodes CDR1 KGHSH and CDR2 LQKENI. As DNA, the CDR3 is TGTGCCAGCTCACCTAGAGGACAGTGGGGCACAGATACGCAGTATTTT. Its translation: CASSPRGQWGTDTQYF.

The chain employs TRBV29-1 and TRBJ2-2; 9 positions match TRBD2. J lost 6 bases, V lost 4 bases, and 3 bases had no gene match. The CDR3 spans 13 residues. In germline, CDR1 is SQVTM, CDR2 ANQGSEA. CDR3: CSVGSGSAGELFF. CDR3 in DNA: TGCAGCGTTGGTAGCGGGAGTGCCGGGGAGCTGTTTTTT.

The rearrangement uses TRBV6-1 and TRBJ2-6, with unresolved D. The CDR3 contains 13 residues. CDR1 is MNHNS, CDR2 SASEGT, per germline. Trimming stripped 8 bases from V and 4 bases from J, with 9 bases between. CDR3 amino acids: CASQGPGANVLTF. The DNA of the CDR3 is TGTGCCAGCCAAGGGCCCGGGGCCAACGTCCTGACTTTC.

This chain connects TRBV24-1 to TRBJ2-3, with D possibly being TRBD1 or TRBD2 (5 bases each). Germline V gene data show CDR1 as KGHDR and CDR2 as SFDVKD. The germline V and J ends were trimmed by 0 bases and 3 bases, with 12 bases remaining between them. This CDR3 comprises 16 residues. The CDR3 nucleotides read TGTGCCACCAGTGATTTGAAAGGGGAGAGGACAGATACGCAGTATTTT. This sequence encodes CATSDLKGERTDTQYF.

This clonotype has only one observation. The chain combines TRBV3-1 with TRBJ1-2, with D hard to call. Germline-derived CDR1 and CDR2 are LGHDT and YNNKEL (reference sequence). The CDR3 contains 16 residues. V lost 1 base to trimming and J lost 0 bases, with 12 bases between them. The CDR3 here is CASSQGGPDTNYGYTF. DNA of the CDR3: TGTGCCAGCAGCCAAGGGGGTCCAGATACTAACTATGGCTACACCTTC.

The CDR3 nucleotides read TGTGCCAGCAGCTCATCTAGCGGGAGGGAGCAGTTCTTC. Its protein product is CASSSSSGREQFF. The gene calls are TRBV7-3 and TRBJ2-1, with 11 positions matching TRBD2. The CDR3 runs 13 residues. V was clipped by 4 bases and J by 10 bases; unmatched bases: 3. CDR1 and CDR2 (germline): SGHTA, FQGTGA.

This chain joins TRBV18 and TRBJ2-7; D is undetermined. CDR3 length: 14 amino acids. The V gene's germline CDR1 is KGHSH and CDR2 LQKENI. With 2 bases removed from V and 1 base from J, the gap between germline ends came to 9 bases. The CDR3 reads CASSPKVSSYEQYF. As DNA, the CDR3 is TGTGCCAGCTCACCAAAGGTCAGTTCCTACGAGCAGTACTTC.